Following are 22 T cell receptor beta chains from one sample sequenced in a study of patients and donors after allogeneic stem cell transplantation. One entry per CDR3 protein, called by TCRdb with MiXCR from the RT-PCR reads. The sample shows 800,000 to 1,000,000 distinct CDR3 sequences, around 17% of them seen only once. Sequenced sample: blood, either unsorted or a sorted T cell fraction (not recorded which). Receptors originate from a human donor who was either an allogeneic HSCT recipient or a stem cell or donor lymphocyte infusion donor (not recorded which). It is not recorded whose cells these are; they may come from a transplant donor.

This clonotype has only a few counts. J is TRBJ2-7 and V is TRBV5-5; 7 nucleotides match TRBD2. V shed 1 base, J shed 5 bases, and the junction held 6 bases outside the gene matches. CDR1 and CDR2 from the germline V gene are SGHKS and YYEKEE (reference sequence). This CDR3 is built from 14 residues. CDR3 protein: CASSLRLGGDEQYF. The CDR3 DNA sequence: TGTGCCAGCAGCTTGAGGTTGGGGGGGGACGAGCAGTACTTC.

Ten or more counts support this clonotype. The chain combines TRBV12-3 or TRBV12-4 with TRBJ2-3; D possibly corresponds to TRBD1 (5 bases). The ends were cut back, 5 bases at V and 0 bases at J, with 12 bases in the middle. The CDR3 length is 15 residues. CDR3 amino acids: CASSRLGASTDTQYF. Here the CDR3 DNA reads TGTGCCAGCAGTCGCCTAGGGGCTAGCACAGATACGCAGTATTTT.

This clonotype appeared a few times. The chain couples TRBV5-1 to TRBJ2-2; the D call may be TRBD1 or TRBD2 (5 bases each). CDR3 size: 16 residues. Germline loops: CDR1 SGHRS, CDR2 YFSETQ. Trimming shortened V by 4 bases and J by 2 bases, and 15 bases separated the two germline ends. The CDR3 loop is CASSPPGTSNTGELFF. CDR3 coding DNA: TGCGCCAGCAGCCCTCCCGGGACCTCCAACACCGGGGAGCTGTTTTTT. Filled out from reference TRBV5-1 and TRBJ2-2, the complete variable domain reads KAGVTQTPRYLIKTRGQQVTLSCSPISGHRSVSWYQQTPGQGLQFLFEYFSETQRNKGNFPGRFSGRQFSNSRSEMNVSTLELGDSALYLCASSPPGTSNTGELFFGEGSRLTVL.

Comments on this clonotype: Germline is not matched at one junction end, which may reflect a read error. This chain connects TRBV12-3 or TRBV12-4 to TRBJ2-5; 10 positions match TRBD2. This CDR3 comprises 14 residues. CDR3 sequence: CASGLAGGPETQYF. DNA for the CDR3: TGTGCCAGCGGTTTAGCGGGGGGCCCAGAGACCCAGTACTTC.

This clonotype has just a few counts. This chain joins TRBV20-1 and TRBJ2-1; a possible D gene is TRBD2 (6 bases). Trimming shortened V by 3 bases and J by 9 bases, and 12 bases separated the two germline ends. CDR1 and CDR2 from the germline V gene are DFQATT and SNEGSKA (reference sequence). The CDR3 extends over 12 amino acids. CDR3 residues: CSASGRVSEQFF. The CDR3 bases are TGCAGTGCTAGCGGGAGAGTAAGTGAGCAGTTCTTC.

This sequence joins TRBV21-1 and TRBJ2-1; the table's D call TRBD1 went unverified against the DNA. TRBV21-1 is tagged as a pseudogene. The CDR3 runs to 15 residues. This chain's CDR3 is CASIPGGQAYNEQFF. The CDR3, as DNA: TGTGCCAGCATACCCGGGGGTCAAGCCTACAATGAGCAGTTCTTC.

The rearrangement joins TRBV7-6 to TRBJ2-2; D is unresolved. Trimming pared 5 bases from V and 6 bases from J, leaving 7 bases between. The CDR3 consists of 12 residues. CDR1 and CDR2 from the germline V gene are SGHVS and FNYEAQ. The CDR3 sequence: CASSTLAGELFF. Here the CDR3 DNA reads TGTGCCAGCAGCACCCTGGCCGGGGAGCTGTTTTTT.

The V gene is TRBV20-1, the J gene TRBJ1-1; 7 bases map to TRBD1. CDR3 length: 12 amino acids. V gave up 5 bases and J gave up 2 bases; unmatched junction bases: 2. From germline, CDR1 is DFQATT and CDR2 SNEGSKA (reference sequence). The CDR3 loop is CSAGTANTEAFF. In DNA, the CDR3 is TGCAGTGCTGGGACAGCCAACACTGAAGCTTTCTTT.

This rearrangement joins TRBV29-1 to TRBJ1-3; weak D call: TRBD1 (6 bases). The germline V and J ends were trimmed by 4 bases and 4 bases, with 11 bases remaining between them. Germline V gene sequence: CDR1 SQVTM, CDR2 ANQGSEA. The CDR3 is 13 residues long. The CDR3 region is CSVGGAKGNTIYF. The CDR3 nucleotides are TGCAGCGTTGGGGGGGCTAAGGGAAACACCATATATTTT.

The gene calls are TRBV20-1 and TRBJ1-6; D is perhaps TRBD1 (6 bases). The CDR3 extends over 16 amino acids. The V end lost 0 bases, the J end lost 5 bases, and 14 bases lay between the germline ends. Germline CDR1 is DFQATT and CDR2 is SNEGSKA (reference sequence). This chain's CDR3 is CSARDPRTAHNSPLHF. The CDR3 nucleotides read TGCAGTGCTAGAGATCCCCGGACAGCCCATAATTCACCCCTCCACTTT.

This clonotype showed up just a few times. The genes are TRBV20-1 and TRBJ2-5, with TRBD2 as a possible D gene (5 bases). Germline values: CDR1 DFQATT, CDR2 SNEGSKA (reference sequence). The CDR3 is made up of 15 amino acids. Trimming removed 5 bases from V and 5 bases from J, with 21 bases in between. The CDR3 reads CSALRGQGPLETQYF. DNA for the CDR3: TGCAGTGCTCTCCGAGGGCAAGGGCCCTTGGAGACCCAGTACTTC.

The genes are TRBV12-3 or TRBV12-4 and TRBJ2-5; 12 nucleotides align to TRBD2. The ends lost 6 bases at V and 5 bases at J; junction bases unmatched: 16. The CDR3 has 18 amino acids. The CDR3 coding sequence is TGTGCCAGCAGCCCTCTTGAATTCCTAGCGGGAGGGAATGAGACCCAGTACTTC. Residues: CASSPLEFLAGGNETQYF.

The genes are TRBV7-9 and TRBJ2-3; no reliable D call. CDR3 size: 12 residues. Germline V lookup: CDR1 SEHNR, CDR2 FQNEAQ (reference sequence). The V end lost 5 bases, the J end lost 5 bases, and 8 bases lay between the germline ends. CDR3 region: CASSAPGDTQYF. In nucleotides, the CDR3 is TGTGCCAGCAGCGCCCCGGGAGATACGCAGTATTTT.

This clonotype was counted a few times. The CDR3, as DNA: TGTGCCAGCAGTGACGATCCAGCCATGAACACTGAAGCTTTCTTT. Its translation: CASSDDPAMNTEAFF. The chain uses TRBV6-4 and TRBJ1-1; D unresolved. Germline values: CDR1 MRHNA, CDR2 SNTAGT. The CDR3 totals 15 residues. Trimming left V 2 bases short and J 0 bases short, with 10 bases between.

The V call is TRBV20-1, the J call TRBJ2-3; 7 bases fit TRBD1. Germline V lookup: CDR1 DFQATT, CDR2 SNEGSKA (reference sequence). The CDR3 runs to 14 residues. V trimming: 3 bases; J trimming: 2 bases; junction bases outside the gene matches: 5. The CDR3 DNA sequence: TGCAGTGCTAGCCCCGGGACAGCCACAGATACGCAGTATTTT. Translated, it gives CSASPGTATDTQYF.

This clonotype was counted between two and nine times. This chain uses TRBV6-2 or TRBV6-3 with TRBJ2-7; D may be TRBD2 (6 bases). The CDR3 spans 17 residues. The ends were cut back, 7 bases at V and 1 base at J, with 23 bases in the middle. Germline CDR1 reads MNHEY; CDR2 reads SVGEGT. The CDR3 coding sequence is TGTGCCAGCACCACACTAGAGGGACTTCTGGGGTCCTACGAGCAGTACTTC. Residues: CASTTLEGLLGSYEQYF.

The rearrangement joins TRBV5-5 to TRBJ1-5, with TRBD1 as a possible D gene (5 bases). V was trimmed by 4 bases and J by 0 bases, leaving 17 bases between them. In germline, CDR1 is SGHKS, CDR2 YYEKEE (reference sequence). The CDR3 length is 17 residues. CDR3 residues: CASSGARAGNSNQPQHF. In nucleotides, the CDR3 is TGTGCCAGCAGCGGGGCCCGGGCTGGTAATAGCAATCAGCCCCAGCATTTT.

This clonotype was seen many times. This chain connects TRBV20-1 to TRBJ1-3; tentatively, D is TRBD1 (6 bases). V lost 1 base to trimming and J lost 3 bases, with 7 bases between them. The CDR3 consists of 13 residues. CDR1 DFQATT and CDR2 SNEGSKA come from the germline V gene (reference sequence). The CDR3 region is CSARVGGGNTIYF. The CDR3 DNA reads as TGCAGTGCTAGAGTAGGGGGTGGAAACACCATATATTTT.

The J gene is TRBJ2-7, the V gene TRBV12-3 or TRBV12-4, with D possibly being TRBD1 or TRBD2 (5 bases each). The V and J ends lost 6 bases and 2 bases respectively, with 14 bases between them. The CDR3 loop spans 14 amino acids. The CDR3 DNA reads as TGTGCCAGCAGACCCGGGACGGACCCCTACGAGCAGTACTTC. Translated: CASRPGTDPYEQYF.

V gene TRBV20-1 combines with J gene TRBJ2-1, with TRBD2 as a possible D gene (5 bases). V was cut by 6 bases and J by 4 bases, with 19 bases left in between. CDR1 and CDR2 from the germline V gene are DFQATT and SNEGSKA (reference sequence). The CDR3 spans 15 residues. CDR3 loop: CSAIDRGGPYNEQFF. Here the CDR3 DNA reads TGCAGTGCAATTGATCGGGGTGGCCCATACAATGAGCAGTTCTTC.

This clonotype was detected a few times. The rearrangement joins TRBV5-1 to TRBJ1-1; D is undetermined. V was trimmed by 2 bases and J by 4 bases, leaving 12 bases between them. CDR1 is SGHRS and CDR2 is YFSETQ in the germline V gene. The CDR3 consists of 14 residues. The CDR3 region is CASSFWDSGTEAFF. The CDR3 DNA reads as TGCGCCAGCAGCTTTTGGGATTCGGGCACTGAAGCTTTCTTT.

This clonotype was seen more than once but under ten times. V and J are TRBV29-1 and TRBJ2-6; 7 bases map to TRBD1. The junction had 1 base not matched to a gene; V was cut back by 3 bases and J by 2 bases. This CDR3 has 14 residues. The V gene's germline CDR1 is SQVTM and CDR2 ANQGSEA. Here the CDR3 DNA reads TGCAGCGTTGACGGGACAGCTGGGGCCAACGTCCTGACTTTC. This sequence encodes CSVDGTAGANVLTF.